The present TCR beta chain was sequenced within a study of blood T cell repertoires in COVID-19. This CDR3 region has 17 residues. Trimming pared 1 base from V and 2 bases from J, leaving 17 bases between. Germline CDR1 SGHVS, CDR2 FNYEAQ. Here immunoSEQ multiplex PCR was the method, and the copy in TCRdb shows in-frame clones only, minus some. The table includes 100,000 or so clones, less than 90% detected once. This sequence originates from a man aged 30 to 39 in a cohort sampled during active COVID-19. The sequencing sample was made of peripheral blood. The chain carries TRBV7-6 and TRBJ1-1; D is possibly TRBD1 (5 bases). CDR3 sequence: CASSLGPLWGVNTEAFF. DNA of the CDR3: TGTGCCAGCAGCTTAGGGCCCCTCTGGGGGGTTAACACTGAAGCTTTCTTT.